Each of the 20 T cell receptor beta chains below was sequenced from the same sample in a study of T cell repertoires in cytomegalovirus infection. These TCRs' antigens remain unknown. MiXCR, applied by TCRdb to the reads, yields one record per CDR3 protein. Among 250,000 to 400,000 distinct CDR3 sequences listed, 20% to 30% were seen once. This specimen was cultured PBMCs, taken from culture after CMV antigen stimulation. These receptors came from a human donor in good health (CMV status not recorded). Some clones in this sample may be carry-over from other donors' samples.

The rearrangement joins TRBV6-5 to TRBJ1-1; D gene uncertain. This CDR3 has 13 amino acids. Germline V gene lookup returns CDR1 MNHEY and CDR2 SVGAGI. Trimming removed 2 bases from V and 7 bases from J, with 11 bases in between. CDR3 protein: CASSYPGSGEAFF. The CDR3 DNA reads as TGTGCCAGCAGTTACCCAGGCTCCGGTGAAGCTTTCTTT.

The rearrangement links TRBV9 to TRBJ2-2, with D tentatively TRBD2 (6 bases). The CDR3 runs 14 residues. The germline CDR1 and CDR2 sequences are SGDLS and YYNGEE. V was clipped by 4 bases and J by 5 bases, with 12 bases between them. CDR3 residues: CASSPGGGTGELFF. Written as DNA, the CDR3 is TGTGCCAGCAGCCCCGGGGGAGGTACCGGGGAGCTGTTTTTT.

This clonotype has only a few counts. The chain carries TRBV19 and TRBJ1-5, with D possibly being TRBD1 (5 bases). The CDR3 is 13 amino acids. Trimming cost V 5 bases and J 8 bases, with 13 bases left between them. CDR1 and CDR2 (germline): LNHDA, SQIVND (reference sequence). Here the CDR3 reads CASSRGHREPQHF. CDR3 bases: TGTGCCAGTAGTCGGGGCCATCGGGAGCCCCAGCATTTT.

This chain connects TRBV30 to TRBJ1-3, with 8 bases identical to TRBD1. The germline V gene has CDR1 GTSNPN and CDR2 SVGIG (reference sequence). The CDR3 totals 16 residues. V shed 0 bases and J 0 bases; nucleotides not matched to a gene: 4. CDR3 sequence reads: CAWSVQGGLSGNTIYF. The CDR3 DNA follows: TGTGCCTGGAGTGTACAGGGGGGTCTCTCTGGAAACACCATATATTTT. The entire variable domain, with the rest obtained from reference TRBV30 and TRBJ1-3, is as follows: SQTIHQWPATLVQPVGSPLSLECTVEGTSNPNLYWYRQAAGRGLQLLFYSVGIGQISSEVPQNLSASRPQDRQFILSSKKLLLSDSGFYLCAWSVQGGLSGNTIYFGEGSWLTVV.

Ten or more counts support this clonotype. The chain has TRBV7-2 and TRBJ2-1, with TRBD2 identical over 11 bases. J lost 9 bases, V lost 3 bases, and 7 bases had no gene match. The CDR3 is made up of 15 amino acids. Germline V CDR1 and CDR2: SGHTA, FQGNSA. The CDR3 protein is CASSFRLAGWGEQFF. CDR3 bases: TGTGCCAGCAGCTTTCGACTAGCGGGGTGGGGTGAGCAGTTCTTC.

This chain connects TRBV20-1 to TRBJ2-6, with unresolved D. Trimming took off 0 bases at V and 2 bases at J, with 5 bases between the two ends. The CDR3 covers 14 residues. CDR1 is DFQATT, CDR2 SNEGSKA, per germline (reference sequence). CDR3 coding DNA: TGCAGTGCTAGAGACCGGCCTGGGGCCAACGTCCTGACTTTC. Its translation is CSARDRPGANVLTF.

This clonotype was counted between two and nine times. The gene calls are TRBV6-5 and TRBJ2-5; D gene ambiguous. V lost 0 bases and J 5 bases, leaving 7 bases between the germline ends. CDR1 is MNHEY and CDR2 is SVGAGI in the germline V gene. The CDR3 has 13 residues. The CDR3 here is CASSYSTRETQYF. As DNA, the CDR3 is TGTGCCAGCAGTTACTCCACGCGGGAGACCCAGTACTTC.

This clonotype showed up just a few times. The J gene is TRBJ2-1, the V gene TRBV24-1, with 11 bases aligning to TRBD2. V trimming: 9 bases; J trimming: 3 bases; junction bases outside the gene matches: 3. This CDR3 comprises 14 residues. The V gene's germline CDR1 is KGHDR and CDR2 SFDVKD. The chain's CDR3 is CATAGTSGYNEQFF. Here the CDR3 DNA reads TGTGCCACCGCCGGGACTAGCGGCTACAATGAGCAGTTCTTC.

CDR3: CASSEGARGTDTQYF. CDR3 bases: TGTGCCAGCAGCGAGGGGGCGCGAGGCACAGATACGCAGTATTTT. The chain employs TRBV12-3 or TRBV12-4 and TRBJ2-3; 7 bases fit TRBD1. The V gene end was trimmed by 6 bases and the J gene end by 1 base; junction bases not matched to a gene: 7. The CDR3 contains 15 residues.

This clonotype was counted a few times. This sequence joins TRBV7-2 and TRBJ2-2; tentatively, D is TRBD2 (6 bases). CDR1 and CDR2 (germline): SGHTA, FQGNSA. Trimming stripped 8 bases from V and 8 bases from J, with 12 bases between. The CDR3 covers 12 residues. CDR3 loop: CASGGIRGELFF. The CDR3 nucleotides are TGTGCCAGCGGCGGGATACGTGGGGAGCTGTTTTTT.

V and J are TRBV5-1 and TRBJ2-7; TRBD1 aligns across 8 bases. This CDR3 has 17 amino acids. Germline trimming cut 4 bases from V and 2 bases from J; bases unmatched to any gene: 14. The germline gives CDR1 SGHRS, CDR2 YFSETQ. The CDR3 protein is CASSKGQEQRFTYEQYF. CDR3 coding DNA: TGCGCCAGCAGCAAGGGACAGGAGCAACGTTTTACCTACGAGCAGTACTTC.

In its sample, this clonotype was seen once. A much larger clone lies one base from this, so it may be a read error. This chain uses TRBV28 with TRBJ1-2; weak D call: TRBD1 (6 bases). The CDR3 totals 15 residues. CDR1 and CDR2 (germline): MDHEN, SYDVKM. The CDR3 nucleotides are TGTGACAGCGGTCAGGGGTTGGGGGATAACTATGGCTACACCTTC. This encodes CDSGQGLGDNYGYTF.

This clonotype was detected ten times or more. The gene calls are TRBV7-2 and TRBJ2-1; D is ambiguous. The CDR3 runs to 20 residues. The V gene lost 2 bases and the J gene lost 9 bases, with 32 bases spanning the gap. Germline values: CDR1 SGHTA, CDR2 FQGNSA. CDR3 in DNA: TGTGCCAGCAGCTTAAACGAGTATGGCGGCCTGAGACCCCATGACCTTGAGCAGTTCTTC. Translating it yields CASSLNEYGGLRPHDLEQFF.

This sequence joins TRBV20-1 and TRBJ2-2; no definite D call. Germline lookup yields CDR1 DFQATT and CDR2 SNEGSKA (reference sequence). This CDR3 is 15 amino acids long. The V and J ends lost 3 bases and 0 bases respectively, with 11 bases between them. CDR3 amino acids: CSARLPATNTGELFF. CDR3 nucleotides: TGCAGTGCTAGGCTGCCAGCAACGAACACCGGGGAGCTGTTTTTT.

The CDR3 DNA is TGTGCCACCTCAGAGGGGAGGGGGCCGAATCAGCCCCAGCATTTT. Its translation: CATSEGRGPNQPQHF. The chain is built from TRBV27 and TRBJ1-5; 7 bases are a match to TRBD1. The CDR3 loop spans 15 amino acids. Germline CDR1 MNHEY, CDR2 SMNVEV (reference sequence). The V and J ends lost 10 bases and 4 bases, in that order; junction bases with no gene match: 13.

This clonotype turned up a few times. This chain joins TRBV12-3 or TRBV12-4 and TRBJ1-2; weak D call: TRBD1 (5 bases). The length of the CDR3 is 16 residues. Trimming pared 3 bases from V and 6 bases from J, leaving 20 bases between. The CDR3 region is CASSLSRQRFIHGYTF. The CDR3 coding sequence is TGTGCCAGCAGTTTGTCCCGACAGCGTTTCATTCATGGCTACACCTTC.

V and J are TRBV12-3 or TRBV12-4 and TRBJ1-2, with D perhaps TRBD1 (5 bases). The CDR3 loop spans 15 amino acids. The germline V and J ends were trimmed by 6 bases and 0 bases, with 14 bases remaining between them. CDR3 coding DNA: TGTGCCAGCAGCCTCGACAGAAGAGCTAACTATGGCTACACCTTC. This sequence encodes CASSLDRRANYGYTF.

The chain carries TRBV6-1 and TRBJ2-7; D gene uncertain. Between the trimmed V and J ends, which lost 2 bases and 7 bases, there was a span of 12 bases. This CDR3 has 13 amino acids. The germline CDR1 and CDR2 sequences are MNHNS and SASEGT. DNA of the CDR3: TGTGCCAGCAGTGAAAGCACGGACCGAGAGCAGTACGTC. Its protein is CASSESTDREQYV.

The rearrangement links TRBV7-3 to TRBJ1-2; TRBD1 matches at 7 bases. The germline V gene has CDR1 SGHTA and CDR2 FQGTGA. This CDR3 contains 14 residues. V shed 4 bases and J 1 base; nucleotides not matched to a gene: 3. The CDR3 DNA reads TGTGCCAGCAGCTGGGGACAGCATAACTATGGCTACACCTTC. It translates to CASSWGQHNYGYTF.

This clonotype appeared a few times. J is TRBJ2-1 and V is TRBV7-9; D is uncertain. The V gene's germline CDR1 is SEHNR and CDR2 FQNEAQ (reference sequence). CDR3 length: 16 amino acids. With 0 bases removed from V and 8 bases from J, the gap between germline ends came to 17 bases. CDR3 in DNA: TGTGCCAGCAGCTTAGCGGTGTCACCCTCTAGGGATGAGCAGTTCTTC. Translating gives CASSLAVSPSRDEQFF.